The rows below give T cell receptor beta chains drawn from one sample of a study of CD8 T cells in Susac syndrome. TCRdb re-called the immunoSEQ multiplex PCR reads with MiXCR, one entry per CDR3 protein. The data hold around 95,000 distinct CDR3 sequences, with approximately 95% observed a single time. Sample: CD8+ T cells from PBMCs. The source is a human donor with Susac syndrome. Each CDR3 is given with its conserved first and last residue.

j_gene | v_gene | CDR3aa
TRBJ2-3 | TRBV28 | CASWVGTSVPDTQYF
TRBJ2-7 | TRBV12-3/TRBV12-4 | CASSGPGEQYF
TRBJ1-2 | TRBV15 | CATSFLMGINYGYTF
TRBJ2-1 | TRBV6-2/TRBV6-3 | CASSPSGSSYNEQFF
TRBJ1-6 | TRBV13 | CASSLRGESSPLHF
TRBJ2-7 | TRBV29-1 | CSVEDYEQYF
TRBJ1-1 | TRBV2 | CASSSPTALTEAFF
TRBJ1-5 | TRBV27 | CASIGGNQPQHF
TRBJ2-5 | TRBV13 | CASSLRRTQETQYF
TRBJ2-7 | TRBV28 | CASSLVGEGDEQYF